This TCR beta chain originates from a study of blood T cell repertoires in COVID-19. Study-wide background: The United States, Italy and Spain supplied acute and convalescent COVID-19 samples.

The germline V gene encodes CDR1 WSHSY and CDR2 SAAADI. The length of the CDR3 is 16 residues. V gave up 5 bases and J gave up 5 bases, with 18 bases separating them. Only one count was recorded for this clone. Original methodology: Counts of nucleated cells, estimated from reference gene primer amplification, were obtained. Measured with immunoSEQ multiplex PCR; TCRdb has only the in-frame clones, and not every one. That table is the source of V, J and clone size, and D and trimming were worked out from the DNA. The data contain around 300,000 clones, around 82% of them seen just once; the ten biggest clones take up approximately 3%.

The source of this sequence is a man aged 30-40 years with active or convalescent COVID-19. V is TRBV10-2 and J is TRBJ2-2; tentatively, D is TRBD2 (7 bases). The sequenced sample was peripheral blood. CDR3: CASSPVGGRRTGELFF. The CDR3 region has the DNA TGCGCCAGCAGTCCCGTCGGGGGGCGGCGGACCGGGGAGCTGTTTTTT.